The 23 T cell receptor beta chains in this list originate from one sample, sequenced in a study of cytomegalovirus exposure and HLA in healthy donors. The primer mix had 60 Vbeta and 13 Jbeta primers. The repertoire was sequenced with immunoSEQ multiplex PCR; TCRdb's copy has only in-frame clones and lacks some. The table records around 280,000 clones, approximately 90% of them present only once. What was sequenced was PBMCs. These receptors were obtained from a woman under 30 in good health and CMV-seronegative.

V usage is TRBV2 and J usage is TRBJ2-2; D might be TRBD1 (6 bases). CDR1 is SNHLY, CDR2 FYNNEI, per germline. The ends were cut back, 3 bases at V and 2 bases at J, with 7 bases in the middle. The CDR3 loop spans 14 amino acids. DNA of the CDR3: TGTGCCAGCAGTGAGGGGGCAAACACCGGGGAGCTGTTTTTT. Amino acids: CASSEGANTGELFF.

The J gene is TRBJ2-1, the V gene TRBV5-4, with 8 bases identical to TRBD2. J gave up 3 bases and V 4 bases, and 6 bases lay outside the gene matches. The length of the CDR3 is 15 residues. The germline CDR1 and CDR2 sequences are SGHNT and YYREEE (reference sequence). Here the CDR3 reads CASSLGTSIYNEQFF. CDR3 sequence (DNA): TGTGCCAGCAGCCTTGGGACTAGTATCTACAATGAGCAGTTCTTC.

The V call is TRBV11-3, the J call TRBJ2-2; 8 nucleotides align to TRBD2. This CDR3 contains 17 residues. Trimming at V came to 2 bases and at J to 4 bases, leaving 9 bases not matched to a gene. Looked up from germline, CDR1 is SGHNT and CDR2 is YENEEA. DNA for the CDR3: TGTGCCAGCAGCTTAATCGGGGGGGCAAAATCCACCGGGGAGCTGTTTTTT. Translating it yields CASSLIGGAKSTGELFF.

The chain combines TRBV27 with TRBJ1-5; D is unclear. There are 13 residues in the CDR3. Between the trimmed V and J ends, which lost 3 bases and 8 bases, there was a span of 11 bases. Per germline, CDR1 MNHEY and CDR2 SMNVEV (reference sequence). CDR3 DNA sequence: TGTGCCAGCAGTTTTTCCTTTATTGAGCCCCAGCATTTT. It codes for CASSFSFIEPQHF.

The chain carries TRBV7-3 and TRBJ1-2; D perhaps matches TRBD1 (5 bases). V gave up 0 bases and J gave up 13 bases, with 15 bases separating them. The CDR3 is made up of 13 amino acids. Germline V lookup: CDR1 SGHTA, CDR2 FQGTGA. CDR3 amino acids: CASSLTQEGNSTF. CDR3 nucleotide sequence: TGTGCCAGCAGCTTAACACAGGAAGGGAATAGCACCTTC.

This chain uses TRBV5-1 with TRBJ1-1; the D is unclear. Deletions cut 4 bases from V and 1 base from J, with 8 bases between. The CDR3 totals 13 residues. CDR1 SGHRS and CDR2 YFSETQ come from the germline V gene. The CDR3 loop reads CASSAQANTEAFF. CDR3 coding DNA: TGCGCCAGCAGCGCGCAGGCGAACACTGAAGCTTTCTTT. Complete variable domain (other parts from reference TRBV5-1 and TRBJ1-1): KAGVTQTPRYLIKTRGQQVTLSCSPISGHRSVSWYQQTPGQGLQFLFEYFSETQRNKGNFPGRFSGRQFSNSRSEMNVSTLELGDSALYLCASSAQANTEAFFGQGTRLTVV.

This chain links TRBV6-1 with TRBJ2-7, with 7 bases fitting TRBD2. CDR1 and CDR2 from the germline V gene are MNHNS and SASEGT. The CDR3 extends over 14 amino acids. Losses at the gene ends were 2 bases for V and 2 bases for J; bases not matched to a gene: 3. CDR3 in amino acids: CASSELAGTYEQYF. DNA for the CDR3: TGTGCCAGCAGTGAATTAGCGGGCACCTACGAGCAGTACTTC.

This rearrangement joins TRBV6-1 to TRBJ1-2, with 9 bases fitting TRBD1. With V trimmed by 8 bases and J by 5 bases, 12 bases remained unmatched. CDR1 is MNHNS, CDR2 SASEGT, per germline. The length of the CDR3 is 15 residues. The CDR3 coding sequence is TGTGCCAGCTATCTAACAGGGGGCGAGGGTTATGGCTACACCTTC. Protein product: CASYLTGGEGYGYTF.

This clone was recorded once. The chain uses TRBV13 and TRBJ1-2; possibly TRBD1 for D (6 bases). The germline CDR1 and CDR2 sequences are PRHDT and FYEKMQ (reference sequence). Trimming took 5 bases from V and 4 from J, leaving 11 bases between them. The CDR3 consists of 13 residues. The CDR3 is CASSRTGSYGYTF. The CDR3 DNA follows: TGTGCCAGCAGCCGAACAGGGAGCTATGGCTACACCTTC.

V usage is TRBV11-2 and J usage is TRBJ1-2, with D perhaps matching TRBD1 (6 bases). V was trimmed by 6 bases and J by 4 bases, leaving 12 bases between them. The CDR3 sequence is 13 residues long. Germline values: CDR1 SGHAT, CDR2 FQNNGV. CDR3 loop: CASREGGLYGYTF. In DNA, the CDR3 is TGTGCCAGCAGAGAAGGGGGTCTCTATGGCTACACCTTC.

The chain couples TRBV5-1 to TRBJ1-2; possible D gene TRBD1, 6 bases. The length of the CDR3 is 16 residues. V lost 4 bases to trimming and J lost 2 bases, with 18 bases between them. The germline gives CDR1 SGHRS, CDR2 YFSETQ. CDR3 DNA: TGCGCCAGCAGCCAAGAACTGACAGGAACGAACTATGGCTACACCTTC. The encoded protein is CASSQELTGTNYGYTF.

This rearrangement joins TRBV14 to TRBJ1-1, with D perhaps TRBD1 (6 bases). V was clipped by 0 bases and J by 12 bases, with 14 bases between them. Looked up from germline, CDR1 is SGHDN and CDR2 is FVKESK. The CDR3 is 13 amino acids. CDR3 protein: CASSQEGRGTTFF. Here the CDR3 DNA reads TGTGCCAGCAGCCAAGAGGGCAGGGGAACAACTTTCTTT.

As regards this clone: The sample carries other DNA sequences with the same CDR3. This chain connects TRBV7-9 to TRBJ2-7; possible D gene TRBD2, 6 bases. The length of the CDR3 is 12 residues. Looked up from germline, CDR1 is SEHNR and CDR2 is FQNEAQ (reference sequence). Trimming removed 5 bases at V and 4 bases at J, with 9 bases between. In DNA, the CDR3 is TGTGCCAGCAGCCAAGGGACTTACGAGCAGTACTTC. Protein product: CASSQGTYEQYF.

The rearrangement joins TRBV5-1 to TRBJ1-1, with 9 bases that match TRBD1. The J segment lost 1 base and the V segment lost 0 bases, leaving 1 base of the junction unmatched. In germline, CDR1 is SGHRS, CDR2 YFSETQ. This CDR3 spans 15 amino acids. The CDR3 region has the DNA TGCGCCAGCAGCTTGGGGACAGGGGAGAACACTGAAGCTTTCTTT. As protein: CASSLGTGENTEAFF.

The rearrangement uses TRBV6-1 and TRBJ1-6; no firm D call. The ends were cut back, 10 bases at V and 14 bases at J, with 24 bases in the middle. CDR1 is MNHNS, CDR2 SASEGT, per germline. The CDR3 covers 14 residues. CDR3 coding DNA: TGTGCCACGAAAGGTAGCCCTAACCGGGGTTCCCTCCACTTT. As protein: CATKGSPNRGSLHF.

The chain links TRBV2 to TRBJ1-2, with D possibly being TRBD1 (6 bases). V lost 8 bases, J lost 3 bases, and 16 bases lay in between. Germline V gene sequence: CDR1 SNHLY, CDR2 FYNNEI. The CDR3 runs to 14 residues. The chain's CDR3 is CASLVGARYYGYTF. The CDR3 coding sequence is TGTGCCAGCCTGGTGGGGGCTAGGTACTATGGCTACACCTTC.

This chain connects TRBV6-4 to TRBJ2-1; 10 nucleotides align to TRBD2. Per the germline V gene, CDR1 is MRHNA and CDR2 is SNTAGT. V shed 0 bases and J 6 bases; nucleotides not matched to a gene: 5. The CDR3 runs 16 residues. The CDR3 spells CASSDSHSGGRNEQFF. In nucleotides, the CDR3 is TGTGCCAGCAGTGACTCACATAGCGGGGGGCGCAATGAGCAGTTCTTC.

Concerning this clone itself: This specimen includes other DNA sequences encoding the same CDR3. The V and J genes are TRBV25-1 and TRBJ1-6, with TRBD1 identical over 7 bases. Germline values: CDR1 MGHDK, CDR2 SYGVNS. This CDR3 comprises 18 residues. The V segment lost 9 bases and the J segment 5 bases; nucleotides outside the gene matches: 19. The CDR3 DNA reads as TGTGCCAGGTGGAATACGGACAGGATGCGGCTGGATAATTCACCCCTCCACTTT. Translation: CARWNTDRMRLDNSPLHF.

CDR3 amino acids: CARSLQHISNTGELFF. As DNA, the CDR3 is TGTGCCAGAAGCTTACAACACATCTCGAACACCGGGGAGCTGTTTTTT. The rearrangement links TRBV5-3 to TRBJ2-2; D ambiguous. TRBV5-3 is an open reading frame whose function is uncertain. Trimming stripped 2 bases from V and 0 bases from J, with 11 bases between. The CDR3 is made up of 16 amino acids.

The J gene is TRBJ2-7, the V gene TRBV4-1, with D possibly matching TRBD2 (7 bases). The CDR3 sequence is 15 residues long. Between the trimmed V and J ends, which lost 4 bases and 2 bases, there was a span of 15 bases. Germline lookup yields CDR1 MGHRA and CDR2 YSYEKL. CDR3 sequence: CASSLRGAITYEQYF. In DNA, the CDR3 is TGCGCCAGCAGCCTACGGGGGGCCATCACCTACGAGCAGTACTTC.

This chain links TRBV7-9 with TRBJ2-2; 13 bases align to TRBD2. This CDR3 has 16 residues. V was pared by 5 bases and J by 6 bases, with 6 bases of the junction left unmatched. Germline loops: CDR1 SEHNR, CDR2 FQNEAQ (reference sequence). The CDR3 reads CASSILLAGGPGELFF. DNA of the CDR3: TGTGCCAGCAGCATCTTACTAGCGGGGGGGCCCGGGGAGCTGTTTTTT.

The chain has TRBV5-6 and TRBJ1-2, with a tentative D call TRBD1 (6 bases). This CDR3 contains 14 residues. V dropped 1 base and J dropped 2 bases, with 9 bases sitting between them. CDR1 and CDR2 from the germline V gene are SGHDT and YYEEEE. CDR3 protein: CASSLKDRNYGYTF. The CDR3 DNA sequence: TGTGCCAGCAGCTTGAAAGACAGGAACTATGGCTACACCTTC.

The chain carries TRBV10-3 and TRBJ2-1; 9 nucleotides line up with TRBD2. This CDR3 has 16 residues. V lost 2 bases, J lost 1 base, and 3 bases stayed unmatched. CDR1 ENHRY and CDR2 SYGVKD come from the germline V gene. CDR3 nucleotides: TGTGCCATCAGTGAGCCTAGCGGGGAATCCTACAATGAGCAGTTCTTC. Translated: CAISEPSGESYNEQFF.